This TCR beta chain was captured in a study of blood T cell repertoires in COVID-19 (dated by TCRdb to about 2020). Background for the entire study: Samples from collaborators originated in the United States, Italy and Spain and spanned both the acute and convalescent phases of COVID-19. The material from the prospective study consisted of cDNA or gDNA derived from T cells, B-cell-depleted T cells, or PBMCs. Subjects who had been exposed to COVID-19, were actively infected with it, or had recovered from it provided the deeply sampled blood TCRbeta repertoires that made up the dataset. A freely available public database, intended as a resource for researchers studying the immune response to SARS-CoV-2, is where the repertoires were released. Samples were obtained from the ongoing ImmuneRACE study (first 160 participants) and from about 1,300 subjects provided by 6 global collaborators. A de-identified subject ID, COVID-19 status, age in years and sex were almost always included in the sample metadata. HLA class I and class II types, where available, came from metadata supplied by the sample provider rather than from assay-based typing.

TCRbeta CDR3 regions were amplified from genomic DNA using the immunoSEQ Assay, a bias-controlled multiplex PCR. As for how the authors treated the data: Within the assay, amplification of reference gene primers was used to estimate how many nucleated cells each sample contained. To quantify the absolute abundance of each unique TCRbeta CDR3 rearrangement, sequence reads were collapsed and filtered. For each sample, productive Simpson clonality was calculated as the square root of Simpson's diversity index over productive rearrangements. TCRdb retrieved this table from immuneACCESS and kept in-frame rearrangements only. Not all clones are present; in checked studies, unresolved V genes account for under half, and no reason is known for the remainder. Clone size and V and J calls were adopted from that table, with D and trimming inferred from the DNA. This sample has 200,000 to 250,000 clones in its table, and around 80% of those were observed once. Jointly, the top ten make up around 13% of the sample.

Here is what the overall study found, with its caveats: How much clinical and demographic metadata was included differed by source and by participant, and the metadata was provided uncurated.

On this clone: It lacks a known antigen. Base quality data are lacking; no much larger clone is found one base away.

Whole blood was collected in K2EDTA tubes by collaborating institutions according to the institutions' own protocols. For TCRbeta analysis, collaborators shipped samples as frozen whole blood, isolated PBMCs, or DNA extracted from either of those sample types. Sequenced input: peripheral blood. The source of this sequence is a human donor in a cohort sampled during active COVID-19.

The DNA is as follows: TGTGCCAGCAGACGACCCCAGGGCTACTCACCCCTCCACTTT. Its protein is CASRRPQGYSPLHF. The chain employs TRBV7-9 and TRBJ1-6; the D gene is perhaps TRBD1, on 5 matching bases. The CDR3 measures 14 amino acids from cysteine to phenylalanine. Only the CDR3 DNA is retained, 42 bases long and in frame from the first base. CDR1 and CDR2, per the germline V gene (reference sequence), are SEHNR and FQNEAQ. V sheds 6 bases and J sheds 10 bases, leaving 16 bases between their ends.